This T cell receptor beta chain was retrieved from a study of cytomegalovirus exposure and HLA in healthy donors. Study background: Prior work identified 117 million unique TCR beta sequences in 150 million to 200 million T cells.

The germline V gene encodes CDR1 SGHVS and CDR2 FNYEAQ. Trimming shortened V by 2 bases and J by 2 bases, and 10 bases separated the two germline ends. The CDR3 is 14 amino acids. PCR amplification relied on 60 Vbeta primers (plus 13 Jbeta primers). Sequencing used immunoSEQ multiplex PCR; TCRdb keeps in-frame clones, though not all of them. Here the sample spans roughly 80,000 clones, about 80% being singletons. Source material: PBMCs. The V call is TRBV7-6, the J call TRBJ2-7, with D possibly matching TRBD1 (5 bases). The receptor was derived from a woman in her forties in good health and CMV-seronegative. CDR3 nucleotide sequence: TGTGCCAGCAGCTTAAGAGACAGAACCTACGAGCAGTACTTC. Translated, it gives CASSLRDRTYEQYF.